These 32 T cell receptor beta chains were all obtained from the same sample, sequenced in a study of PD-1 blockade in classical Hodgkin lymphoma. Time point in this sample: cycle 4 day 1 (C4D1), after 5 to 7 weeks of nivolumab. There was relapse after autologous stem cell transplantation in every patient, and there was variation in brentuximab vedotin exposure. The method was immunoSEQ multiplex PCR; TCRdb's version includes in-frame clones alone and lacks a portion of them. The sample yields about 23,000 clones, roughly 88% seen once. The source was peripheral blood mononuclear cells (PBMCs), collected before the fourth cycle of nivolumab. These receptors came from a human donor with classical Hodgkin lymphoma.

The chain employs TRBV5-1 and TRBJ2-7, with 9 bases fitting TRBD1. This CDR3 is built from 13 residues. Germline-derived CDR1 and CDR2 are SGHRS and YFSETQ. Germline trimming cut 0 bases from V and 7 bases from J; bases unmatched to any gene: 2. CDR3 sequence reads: CASSLGTGEEQYF. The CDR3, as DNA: TGCGCCAGCAGCTTGGGGACAGGGGAAGAGCAGTACTTC.

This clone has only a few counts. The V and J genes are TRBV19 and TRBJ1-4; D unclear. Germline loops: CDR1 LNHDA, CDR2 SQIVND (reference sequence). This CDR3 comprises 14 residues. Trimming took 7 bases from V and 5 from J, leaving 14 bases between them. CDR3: CASMPRTQNEKLFF. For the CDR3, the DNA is TGTGCCAGTATGCCCAGGACTCAAAATGAAAAACTGTTTTTT.

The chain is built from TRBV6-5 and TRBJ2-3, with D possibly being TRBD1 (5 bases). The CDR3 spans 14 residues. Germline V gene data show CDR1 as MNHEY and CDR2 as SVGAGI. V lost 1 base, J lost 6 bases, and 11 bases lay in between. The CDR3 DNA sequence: TGTGCCAGCAGTTACTGGCAGGGAATTGATACGCAGTATTTT. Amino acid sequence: CASSYWQGIDTQYF.

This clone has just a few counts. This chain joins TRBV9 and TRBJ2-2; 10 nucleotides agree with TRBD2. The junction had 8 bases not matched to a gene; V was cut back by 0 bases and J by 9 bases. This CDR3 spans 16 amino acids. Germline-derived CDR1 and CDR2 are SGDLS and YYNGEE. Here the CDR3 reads CASSVGLSGRIRELFF. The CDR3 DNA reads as TGTGCCAGCAGCGTAGGTCTTAGCGGGAGGATTCGGGAGCTGTTTTTT.

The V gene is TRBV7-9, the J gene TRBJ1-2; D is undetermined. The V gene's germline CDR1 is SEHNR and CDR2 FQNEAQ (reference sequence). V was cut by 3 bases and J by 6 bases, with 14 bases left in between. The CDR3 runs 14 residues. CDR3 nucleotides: TGTGCCAGCAGCTTTCTGCCGGACGCTAATGGCTACACCTTC. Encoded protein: CASSFLPDANGYTF.

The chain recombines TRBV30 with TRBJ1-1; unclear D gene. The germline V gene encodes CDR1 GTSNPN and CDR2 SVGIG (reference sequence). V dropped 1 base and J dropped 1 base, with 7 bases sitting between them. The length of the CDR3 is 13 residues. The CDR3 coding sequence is TGTGCCTGGAGTGCCGCCGAGAACACTGAAGCTTTCTTT. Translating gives CAWSAAENTEAFF.

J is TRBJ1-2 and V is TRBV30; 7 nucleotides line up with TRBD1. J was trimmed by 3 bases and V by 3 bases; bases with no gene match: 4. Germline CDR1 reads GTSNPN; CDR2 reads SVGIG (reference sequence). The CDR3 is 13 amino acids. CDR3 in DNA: TGTGCCTGGAGAGTCAGGGGGGACTATGGCTACACCTTC. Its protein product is CAWRVRGDYGYTF.

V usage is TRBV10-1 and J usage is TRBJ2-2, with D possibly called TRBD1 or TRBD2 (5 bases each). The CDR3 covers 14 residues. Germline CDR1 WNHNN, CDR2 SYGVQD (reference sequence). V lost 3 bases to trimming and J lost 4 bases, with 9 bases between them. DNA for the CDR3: TGCGCCAGCAGTGATGGGGGATCCACCGGGGAGCTGTTTTTT. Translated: CASSDGGSTGELFF.

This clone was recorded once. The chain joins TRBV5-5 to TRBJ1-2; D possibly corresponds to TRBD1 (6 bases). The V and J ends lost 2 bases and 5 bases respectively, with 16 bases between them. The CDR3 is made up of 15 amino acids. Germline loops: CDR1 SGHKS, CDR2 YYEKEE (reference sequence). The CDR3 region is CASSFTGTSFYGYTF. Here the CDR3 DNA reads TGTGCCAGCAGCTTTACCGGGACATCTTTTTATGGCTACACCTTC.

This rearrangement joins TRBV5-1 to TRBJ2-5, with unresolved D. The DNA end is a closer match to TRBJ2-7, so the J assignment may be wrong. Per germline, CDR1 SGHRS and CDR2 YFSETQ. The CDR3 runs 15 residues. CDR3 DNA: TGCGCCAGCAGCTTGACGACCTCCACGTCGGGCGAGCAGTACTTC. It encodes CASSLTTSTSGEQYF.

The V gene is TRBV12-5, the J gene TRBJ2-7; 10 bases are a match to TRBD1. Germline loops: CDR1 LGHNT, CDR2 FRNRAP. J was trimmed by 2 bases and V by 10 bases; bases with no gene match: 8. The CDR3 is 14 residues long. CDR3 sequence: CATKTGGMTYEQYF. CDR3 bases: TGTGCTACCAAGACAGGGGGCATGACCTACGAGCAGTACTTC.

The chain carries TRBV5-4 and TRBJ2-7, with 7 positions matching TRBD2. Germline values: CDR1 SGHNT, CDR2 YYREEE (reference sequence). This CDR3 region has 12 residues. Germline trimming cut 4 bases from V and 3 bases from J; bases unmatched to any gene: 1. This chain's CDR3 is CASSAGDYEQYF. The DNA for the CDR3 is TGTGCCAGCAGCGCGGGGGACTACGAGCAGTACTTC.

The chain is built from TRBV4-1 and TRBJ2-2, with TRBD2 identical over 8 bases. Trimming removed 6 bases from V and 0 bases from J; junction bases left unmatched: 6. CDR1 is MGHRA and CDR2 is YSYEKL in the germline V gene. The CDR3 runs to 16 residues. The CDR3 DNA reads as TGCGCCAGCAGATCAACTAGCGGCGCGAACACCGGGGAGCTGTTTTTT. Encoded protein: CASRSTSGANTGELFF.

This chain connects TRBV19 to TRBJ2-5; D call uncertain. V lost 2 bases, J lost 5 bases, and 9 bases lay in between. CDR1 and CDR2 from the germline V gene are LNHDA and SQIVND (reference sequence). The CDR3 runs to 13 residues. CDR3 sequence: CASSILGSETQYF. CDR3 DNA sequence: TGTGCCAGTAGTATACTGGGTAGCGAGACCCAGTACTTC.

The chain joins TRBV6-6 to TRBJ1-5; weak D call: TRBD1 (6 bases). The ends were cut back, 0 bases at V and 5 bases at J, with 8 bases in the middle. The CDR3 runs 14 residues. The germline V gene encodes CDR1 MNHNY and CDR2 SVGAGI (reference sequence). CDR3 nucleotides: TGTGCCAGCAGTTACTCGGGGGCGTATCAGCCCCAGCATTTT. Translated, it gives CASSYSGAYQPQHF.

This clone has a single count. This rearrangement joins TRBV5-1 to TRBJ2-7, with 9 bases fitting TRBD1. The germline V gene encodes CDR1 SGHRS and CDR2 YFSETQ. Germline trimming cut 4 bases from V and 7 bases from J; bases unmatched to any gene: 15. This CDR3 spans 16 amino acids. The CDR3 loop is CASSTDPGQGVREQYF. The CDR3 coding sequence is TGCGCCAGCAGCACCGACCCGGGACAGGGTGTAAGGGAGCAGTACTTC.

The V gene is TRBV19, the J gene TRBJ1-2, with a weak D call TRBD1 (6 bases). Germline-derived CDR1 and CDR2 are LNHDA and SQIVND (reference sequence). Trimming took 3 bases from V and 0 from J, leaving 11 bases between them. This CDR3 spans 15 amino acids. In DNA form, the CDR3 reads TGTGCCAGTAGTATCGCACAGGGTACTAACTATGGCTACACCTTC. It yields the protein CASSIAQGTNYGYTF.

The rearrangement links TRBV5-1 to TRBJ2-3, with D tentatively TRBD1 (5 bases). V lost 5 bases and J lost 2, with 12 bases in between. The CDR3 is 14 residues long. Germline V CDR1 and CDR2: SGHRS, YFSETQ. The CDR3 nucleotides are TGCGCCAGCAGTGGACAAGGTACCACAGATACGCAGTATTTT. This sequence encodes CASSGQGTTDTQYF.

The CDR3: CAWSRVEQYF. The CDR3 nucleotides read TGTGCCTGGAGCCGGGTGGAGCAGTACTTC. V usage is TRBV30 and J usage is TRBJ2-7; no reliable D call. V was pared by 3 bases and J by 7 bases, with 7 bases between. From germline, CDR1 is GTSNPN and CDR2 SVGIG (reference sequence). The CDR3 is 10 amino acids. Full variable domain (outside the CDR3, taken from reference TRBV30 and TRBJ2-7): SQTIHQWPATLVQPVGSPLSLECTVEGTSNPNLYWYRQAAGRGLQLLFYSVGIGQISSEVPQNLSASRPQDRQFILSSKKLLLSDSGFYLCAWSRVEQYFGPGTRLTVT.

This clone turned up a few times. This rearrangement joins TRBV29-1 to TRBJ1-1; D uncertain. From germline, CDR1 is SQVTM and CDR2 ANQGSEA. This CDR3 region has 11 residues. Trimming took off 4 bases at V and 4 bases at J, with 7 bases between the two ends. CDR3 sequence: CSVGVFTEAFF. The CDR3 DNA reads TGCAGCGTTGGGGTCTTCACTGAAGCTTTCTTT.

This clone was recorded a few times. DNA for the CDR3: TGTGCCAGCAGCCCTACTACGGACAGTAAAAACATTCAGTACTTC. Protein product: CASSPTTDSKNIQYF. The rearrangement joins TRBV28 to TRBJ2-4; D is perhaps TRBD1 (6 bases). Germline loops: CDR1 MDHEN, CDR2 SYDVKM. The CDR3 is 15 amino acids. V was clipped by 6 bases and J by 4 bases, with 16 bases between them.

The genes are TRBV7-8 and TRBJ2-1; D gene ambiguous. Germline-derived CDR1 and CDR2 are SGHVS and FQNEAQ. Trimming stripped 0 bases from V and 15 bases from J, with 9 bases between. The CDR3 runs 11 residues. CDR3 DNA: TGTGCCAGCAGCTTAGCCGGAGTGCGGTTCTTC. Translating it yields CASSLAGVRFF.

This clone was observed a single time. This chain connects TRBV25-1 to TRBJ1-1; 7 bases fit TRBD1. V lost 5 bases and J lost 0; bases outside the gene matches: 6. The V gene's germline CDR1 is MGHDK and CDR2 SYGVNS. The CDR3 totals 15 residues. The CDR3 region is CASSSDGTVNTEAFF. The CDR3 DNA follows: TGTGCCAGCAGTTCTGACGGGACAGTGAACACTGAAGCTTTCTTT.

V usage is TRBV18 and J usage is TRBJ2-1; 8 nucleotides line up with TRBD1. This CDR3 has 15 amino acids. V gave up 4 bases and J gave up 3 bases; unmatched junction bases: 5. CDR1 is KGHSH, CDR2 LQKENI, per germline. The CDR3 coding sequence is TGTGCCAGCTCACACTTCGACAGGGGCTACAATGAGCAGTTCTTC. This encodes CASSHFDRGYNEQFF.

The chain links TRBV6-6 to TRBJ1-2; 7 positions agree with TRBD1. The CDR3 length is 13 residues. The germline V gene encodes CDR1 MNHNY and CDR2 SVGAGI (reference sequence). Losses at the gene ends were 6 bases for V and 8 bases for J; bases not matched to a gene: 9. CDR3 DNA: TGTGCCAGCAGCGGCGAGGGGGCCGGGGGCTACACCTTC. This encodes CASSGEGAGGYTF.

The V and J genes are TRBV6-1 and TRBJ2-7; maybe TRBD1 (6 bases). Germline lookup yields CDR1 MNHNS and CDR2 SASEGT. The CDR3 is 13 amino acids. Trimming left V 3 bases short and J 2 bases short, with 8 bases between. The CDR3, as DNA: TGTGCCAGCAGTGATAACAGGGCCTACGAGCAGTACTTC. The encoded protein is CASSDNRAYEQYF.

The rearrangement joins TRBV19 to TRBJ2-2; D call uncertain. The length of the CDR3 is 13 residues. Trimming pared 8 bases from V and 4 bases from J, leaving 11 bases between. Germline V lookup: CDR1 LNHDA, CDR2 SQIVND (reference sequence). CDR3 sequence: CASAPTSTGELFF. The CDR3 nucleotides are TGTGCCAGTGCGCCCACGAGCACCGGGGAGCTGTTTTTT.

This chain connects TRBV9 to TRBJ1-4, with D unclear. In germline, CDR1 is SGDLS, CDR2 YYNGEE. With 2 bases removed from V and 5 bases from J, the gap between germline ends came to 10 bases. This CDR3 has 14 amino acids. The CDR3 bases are TGTGCCAGCAGCGTTGGACGGCCAAATGAAAAACTGTTTTTT. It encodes CASSVGRPNEKLFF.

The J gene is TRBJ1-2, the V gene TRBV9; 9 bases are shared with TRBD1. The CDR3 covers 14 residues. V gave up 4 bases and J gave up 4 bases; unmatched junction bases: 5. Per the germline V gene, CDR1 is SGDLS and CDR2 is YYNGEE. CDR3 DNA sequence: TGTGCCAGCAGCCTACGGACAGGGGCCTATGGCTACACCTTC. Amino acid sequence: CASSLRTGAYGYTF.

The CDR3 region is CASSLGYDSSYEQYF. The CDR3 DNA reads TGTGCCAGCAGCTTAGGGTATGACAGTTCCTACGAGCAGTACTTC. The rearrangement joins TRBV7-2 to TRBJ2-7; D possibly corresponds to TRBD1 (5 bases). This CDR3 contains 15 residues. CDR1 is SGHTA, CDR2 FQGNSA, per germline. V was pared by 1 base and J by 1 base, with 11 bases between.

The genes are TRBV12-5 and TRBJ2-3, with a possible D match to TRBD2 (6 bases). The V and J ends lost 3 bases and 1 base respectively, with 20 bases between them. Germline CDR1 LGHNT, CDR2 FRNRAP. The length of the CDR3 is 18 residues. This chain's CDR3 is CASGFAPLLPGGTDTQYF. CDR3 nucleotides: TGTGCTAGTGGTTTTGCCCCCCTACTACCGGGGGGCACAGATACGCAGTATTTT.

The CDR3 loop is CASSKTGMNTEAFF. The CDR3 bases are TGTGCCAGCAGCAAGACAGGGATGAACACTGAAGCTTTCTTT. The V and J genes are TRBV5-6 and TRBJ1-1, with 7 bases fitting TRBD1. The germline CDR1 and CDR2 sequences are SGHDT and YYEEEE. The CDR3 loop spans 14 amino acids. The ends lost 4 bases at V and 0 bases at J; junction bases unmatched: 3.